Here is one T cell receptor (beta chain) with its context. The antigen is not known. These data originate in a study of OX40 agonist ivuxolimab in advanced cancers. About the study: Hepatocellular carcinoma, melanoma, renal cell or head and neck cancer occurred in dose-escalation patients. Study-level findings and limits: Relative to CD4+ cells, CD8+ T cells on average had more expanded clones. CD4+ and CD8+ blood T cells expanded clonally by week 6 at 0.1 to 3.0 mg/kg.

Here immunoSEQ multiplex PCR was the method, and the copy in TCRdb shows in-frame clones only, minus some. The sample records about 50,000 clones, 85% to 95% being singletons. Germline-derived CDR1 and CDR2 are MNHEY and SVGAGI. The CDR3 covers 15 residues. Trimming took 6 bases from V and 4 from J, leaving 18 bases between them. The sample here was CD4+ or CD8+ T cells sorted from blood, taken in a trial of the OX40 agonist ivuxolimab. This clonotype was sampled from an adult with an advanced solid tumor such as melanoma, head and neck, liver or kidney cancer. The J gene is TRBJ1-2, the V gene TRBV6-5; tentative D call: TRBD1 (6 bases). Here the CDR3 DNA reads TGTGCCAGCAGCTTGGGGGGCAGTGGCTTCTATGGCTACACCTTC. Its translation: CASSLGGSGFYGYTF.